The 21 T cell receptor beta chains below all came from one sample that was sequenced in a study of blood T cell repertoires in COVID-19. Sequenced by immunoSEQ multiplex PCR; TCRdb stores in-frame clones only, minus some. The table includes about 240,000 clones, 75% to 85% detected once. Material: peripheral blood. Receptors were obtained from a human donor in a cohort sampled during active COVID-19.

The CDR3 DNA sequence: TGTGCCAGTAGTATCAGTATTCGGGTCCGAGAGACCCAGTACTTC. This gives the protein CASSISIRVRETQYF. This chain connects TRBV19 to TRBJ2-5; D is ambiguous. The CDR3 length is 15 residues. Germline V gene sequence: CDR1 LNHDA, CDR2 SQIVND (reference sequence). V shed 3 bases and J shed 4 bases, with 15 bases lying between them.

This sequence joins TRBV7-2 and TRBJ2-3, with 12 bases matching TRBD2. Germline values: CDR1 SGHTA, CDR2 FQGNSA. V was clipped by 6 bases and J by 3 bases; unmatched bases: 4. The CDR3 contains 15 residues. The CDR3 nucleotides read TGTGCCAGCAGAATGACTAGCGGGGGAACAGATACGCAGTATTTT. Protein: CASRMTSGGTDTQYF.

The genes are TRBV6-5 and TRBJ2-7, with 9 bases identical to TRBD1. Losses at the gene ends were 7 bases for V and 6 bases for J; bases not matched to a gene: 7. The CDR3 is 13 amino acids. CDR1 is MNHEY and CDR2 is SVGAGI in the germline V gene. The CDR3 bases are TGTGCCAGCAAGGGACAGGGTCTAGGCGAGCAGTACTTC. This sequence encodes CASKGQGLGEQYF.

The rearrangement joins TRBV18 to TRBJ2-1; 9 bases are a match to TRBD1. The CDR3 contains 16 residues. The junction had 6 bases not matched to a gene; V was cut back by 1 base and J by 5 bases. The germline V gene encodes CDR1 KGHSH and CDR2 LQKENI. The CDR3 is CASSPQNGQGNNEQFF. The CDR3 DNA reads TGTGCCAGCTCACCACAGAACGGACAGGGGAACAATGAGCAGTTCTTC.

V usage is TRBV18 and J usage is TRBJ2-7; 7 bases fit TRBD1. Losses at the gene ends were 4 bases for V and 0 bases for J; bases not matched to a gene: 0. This CDR3 has 13 amino acids. CDR1 and CDR2 (germline): KGHSH, LQKENI. The CDR3 spells CASSRDSSYEQYF. The CDR3 bases are TGTGCCAGCTCACGGGACAGCTCCTACGAGCAGTACTTC.

This CDR3 reads CASSYQGSETQYF. The DNA for the CDR3 is TGCGCCAGCAGCTACCAGGGGAGCGAGACCCAGTACTTC. The chain employs TRBV5-1 and TRBJ2-5; a weak D match, TRBD1 (6 bases). This CDR3 spans 13 amino acids. With 3 bases removed from V and 5 bases from J, the gap between germline ends came to 11 bases. CDR1 is SGHRS and CDR2 is YFSETQ in the germline V gene. The full variable domain, with the rest looked up from reference TRBV5-1 and TRBJ2-5, is KAGVTQTPRYLIKTRGQQVTLSCSPISGHRSVSWYQQTPGQGLQFLFEYFSETQRNKGNFPGRFSGRQFSNSRSEMNVSTLELGDSALYLCASSYQGSETQYFGPGTRLLVL.

The J gene is TRBJ2-1, the V gene TRBV19; 9 bases fit TRBD1. V trimming: 10 bases; J trimming: 5 bases; junction bases outside the gene matches: 12. The CDR3 runs to 15 residues. CDR1 is LNHDA and CDR2 is SQIVND in the germline V gene (reference sequence). The CDR3 here is CATSAGTGSNNEQFF. The DNA of the CDR3 is TGTGCCACCTCGGCCGGGACAGGGTCTAACAATGAGCAGTTCTTC.

The V and J genes are TRBV18 and TRBJ2-1, with TRBD2 identical over 12 bases. Per the germline V gene, CDR1 is KGHSH and CDR2 is LQKENI. V shed 3 bases, J shed 5 bases, and the junction held 5 bases outside the gene matches. This CDR3 is 16 amino acids long. The CDR3 reads CASSPRLAGGDNEQFF. The CDR3 bases are TGTGCCAGCTCACCCCGGCTAGCGGGAGGGGACAATGAGCAGTTCTTC.

The chain joins TRBV27 to TRBJ2-6; 9 bases map to TRBD1. Looked up from germline, CDR1 is MNHEY and CDR2 is SMNVEV (reference sequence). V shed 4 bases and J 0 bases; nucleotides not matched to a gene: 4. This CDR3 contains 17 residues. The CDR3 sequence is CASSWTGVSSGANVLTF. As DNA, the CDR3 is TGTGCCAGCAGTTGGACAGGGGTTAGCTCTGGGGCCAACGTCCTGACTTTC.

The chain recombines TRBV19 with TRBJ1-2; D is perhaps TRBD1 (5 bases). The CDR3 runs to 14 residues. Per the germline V gene, CDR1 is LNHDA and CDR2 is SQIVND (reference sequence). V was cut by 7 bases and J by 3 bases, with 15 bases left in between. In DNA form, the CDR3 reads TGTGCCAGTACCCTCCCGGGGGTGGACTATGGCTACACCTTC. Translation: CASTLPGVDYGYTF.

This rearrangement joins TRBV27 to TRBJ2-1; perhaps TRBD1 as D (6 bases). The germline V gene has CDR1 MNHEY and CDR2 SMNVEV (reference sequence). The CDR3 is 13 residues long. V was cut by 3 bases and J by 5 bases, with 8 bases left in between. CDR3 sequence (DNA): TGTGCCAGCAGTTTGTGGGGGCACAATGAGCAGTTCTTC. Protein: CASSLWGHNEQFF.

V usage is TRBV3-1 (or the pseudogene TRBV3-2) and J usage is TRBJ1-6, with D possibly being TRBD1 (5 bases). The CDR3 has 14 amino acids. Trimming shortened V by 0 bases and J by 6 bases, and 6 bases separated the two germline ends. Germline V lookup: CDR1 LGHDT, CDR2 YNNKEL (reference sequence). CDR3 coding DNA: TGTGCCAGCAGCCAAGAGGGGCGTAATTCACCCCTCCACTTT. Its translation is CASSQEGRNSPLHF.

The chain combines TRBV19 with TRBJ2-2, with 7 bases aligning to TRBD2. In germline, CDR1 is LNHDA, CDR2 SQIVND (reference sequence). The CDR3 runs 13 residues. The junction had 6 bases not matched to a gene; V was cut back by 8 bases and J by 6 bases. CDR3 sequence: CASSPGGSGELFF. Here the CDR3 DNA reads TGTGCCAGTTCCCCGGGGGGTTCCGGGGAGCTGTTTTTT.

The J gene is TRBJ1-2, the V gene TRBV4-1, with TRBD1 matching 8 bases. Germline V gene data show CDR1 as MGHRA and CDR2 as YSYEKL. Trimming at V came to 3 bases and at J to 8 bases, leaving 5 bases not matched to a gene. The CDR3 sequence is 13 residues long. The CDR3 loop is CASSHTGGLGYTF. For the CDR3, the DNA is TGCGCCAGCAGCCATACAGGGGGACTGGGCTACACCTTC.

This clone was seen once. The chain has TRBV19 and TRBJ1-4, with D unclear. Germline V gene sequence: CDR1 LNHDA, CDR2 SQIVND (reference sequence). CDR3 length: 14 amino acids. Trimming took off 6 bases at V and 3 bases at J, with 11 bases between the two ends. CDR3 nucleotides: TGTGCCAGTAGCAACCGCTTAGCTAATGAAAAACTGTTTTTT. This translates into CASSNRLANEKLFF.

This clone was counted only a few times. This chain uses TRBV29-1 with TRBJ2-7, with TRBD2 as a possible D gene (7 bases). Looked up from germline, CDR1 is SQVTM and CDR2 is ANQGSEA. V gave up 7 bases and J gave up 3 bases, with 22 bases separating them. There are 15 residues in the CDR3. CDR3 nucleotides: TGCAGCGCGAGGGGGGGGACATTGGGAGTCTACGAGCAGTACTTC. The encoded protein is CSARGGTLGVYEQYF.

DNA of the CDR3: TGTGCCAGCAGGCCCCAGTACTCTGGAAACACCATATATTTT. Its protein is CASRPQYSGNTIYF. The genes are TRBV3-1 (or the pseudogene TRBV3-2) and TRBJ1-3; no definite D call. Germline V gene sequence: CDR1 LGHDT, CDR2 YNNKEL (reference sequence). This CDR3 is 14 amino acids long. V shed 6 bases and J shed 0 bases, with 9 bases lying between them.

The V call is TRBV7-6, the J call TRBJ2-5; the match to TRBD2 covers 11 bases. The CDR3 runs 15 residues. Germline CDR1 SGHVS, CDR2 FNYEAQ. Trimming at V came to 4 bases and at J to 5 bases, leaving 6 bases not matched to a gene. The CDR3 loop is CASSSIAGGSETQYF. In DNA, the CDR3 is TGTGCCAGCAGCTCCATAGCGGGAGGGTCGGAGACCCAGTACTTC. Based on the CDR3 plus reference TRBV7-6 and TRBJ2-5, the full variable domain is GAGVSQSPRYKVTKRGQDVALRCDPISGHVSLYWYRQALGQGPEFLTYFNYEAQQDKSGLPNDRFSAERPEGSISTLTIQRTEQRDSAMYRCASSSIAGGSETQYFGPGTRLLVL.

This clone was counted once. The genes are TRBV28 and TRBJ2-3; the match to TRBD2 covers 14 bases. The trim removed 3 bases at V and 6 bases at J, leaving 11 bases unmatched. Germline V lookup: CDR1 MDHEN, CDR2 SYDVKM. The CDR3 runs to 18 residues. CDR3 residues: CASSLWDRGLAGGDTQYF. The CDR3 nucleotides read TGTGCCAGCAGTTTGTGGGACAGAGGACTAGCGGGAGGCGATACGCAGTATTTT.

The chain combines TRBV6-5 with TRBJ1-3; D is unclear. Germline V gene sequence: CDR1 MNHEY, CDR2 SVGAGI. The germline V and J ends were trimmed by 7 bases and 0 bases, with 13 bases remaining between them. The length of the CDR3 is 15 residues. Written as DNA, the CDR3 is TGTGCCAGCACCCTAGACGCAAGCTCTGGAAACACCATATATTTT. The encoded protein is CASTLDASSGNTIYF.

DNA of the CDR3: TGCGCCACTCTGGGACTAGCTGGCACAGATACGCAGTATTTT. It is translated as CATLGLAGTDTQYF. J is TRBJ2-3 and V is TRBV23-1, with 9 bases identical to TRBD2. TRBV23-1 is an ORF, with its function uncertain. This CDR3 spans 14 amino acids. The V and J ends lost 10 bases and 1 base, in that order; junction bases with no gene match: 6.